This T cell receptor beta chain stems from a study of long-term antiretroviral therapy in people with HIV. Germline V lookup: CDR1 MDHEN, CDR2 SYDVKM. This CDR3 comprises 15 residues. They ran version v3.0 of the immunoSEQ assay at survey level. Clones were sequenced by immunoSEQ multiplex PCR, and TCRdb holds only the in-frame ones, with some missing. This sample yields more than 20,000 clones, of which approximately 84% are seen a single time; more than 15% belongs to the top ten. Concerning this clone: Its antigen is as yet unknown. One end of the junction is discordant with germline, which a read error may explain.

Points from the study as a whole: Those clones which expanded before ART made up the dominant part of the repertoire at all time points. Neither ART adherence, viral resistance nor therapy changes were documented.

This sequence joins TRBV28 and TRBJ1-5; a weak D match, TRBD1 (6 bases). The sequencing used unsorted PBMCs, collected 0.5 years before starting antiretroviral therapy. The clonotype originates from a man in his forties with HIV. Here the CDR3 DNA reads TGTGCCGGCAGTTATCCTTCAGGGGTCAATCAGCCCCAGCATTTT. Its translation is CAGSYPSGVNQPQHF. Together with reference TRBV28 and TRBJ1-5, the CDR3 gives the full variable domain: DVKVTQSSRYLVKRTGEKVFLECVQDMDHENMFWYRQDPGLGLRLIYFSYDVKMKEKGDIPEGYSVSREKKERFSLILESASTNQTSMYLCAGSYPSGVNQPQHFGDGTRLSIL.